What follows are 16 T cell receptor beta chains derived from one specimen sequenced in a study of blood T cell repertoires in COVID-19. Profiling relied on immunoSEQ multiplex PCR, and the TCRdb table lists in-frame clones only, not all of them. The sample holds around 250,000 clones, 80% to 85% seen once. Sequencing was done on a sample of peripheral blood. The receptor set was obtained from a woman younger than 30 with acute or convalescent COVID-19.

The chain has TRBV18 and TRBJ2-3; D remains ambiguous. Trimming took off 3 bases at V and 6 bases at J, with 10 bases between the two ends. The CDR3 is made up of 13 amino acids. CDR1 and CDR2 (germline): KGHSH, LQKENI. CDR3 DNA sequence: TGTGCCAGCTCACCGGCCGTCCCCGATACGCAGTATTTT. It encodes CASSPAVPDTQYF.

The V call is TRBV5-8, the J call TRBJ1-2; 10 bases are a match to TRBD1. This CDR3 region has 14 residues. Trimming cost V 5 bases and J 7 bases; bases outside gene matches: 8. Per germline, CDR1 SGHTS and CDR2 YDEGEE. Here the CDR3 reads CASRDGTGAVGYTF. CDR3 DNA: TGTGCCAGCAGGGACGGGACAGGGGCGGTTGGCTACACCTTC.

This clone occurred a few times. J is TRBJ1-1 and V is TRBV6-6; D is ambiguous. Trimming took off 6 bases at V and 4 bases at J, with 15 bases between the two ends. The germline V gene has CDR1 MNHNY and CDR2 SVGAGI (reference sequence). The CDR3 has 14 amino acids. CDR3 nucleotide sequence: TGTGCCAGCAGGGATCGGGTCGGAACCACTGAAGCTTTCTTT. It encodes CASRDRVGTTEAFF.

The chain couples TRBV3-1 (or the pseudogene TRBV3-2) to TRBJ2-7; D not resolved. CDR3 length: 14 amino acids. Deletions cut 3 bases from V and 0 bases from J, with 9 bases between. Germline V gene data show CDR1 as LGHDT and CDR2 as YNNKEL (reference sequence). CDR3 coding DNA: TGTGCCAGCAGCCACAATAGAAACTCCTACGAGCAGTACTTC. The encoded protein is CASSHNRNSYEQYF.

The V and J genes are TRBV6-2 or TRBV6-3 and TRBJ2-7; D unresolved. V gave up 5 bases and J gave up 5 bases, with 10 bases separating them. In germline, CDR1 is MNHEY, CDR2 SVGEGT. This CDR3 contains 12 residues. CDR3 in amino acids: CASSLHMDEQYF. CDR3 coding DNA: TGTGCCAGCAGTCTCCACATGGACGAGCAGTACTTC.

This clone was seen a handful of times. V gene TRBV6-5 combines with J gene TRBJ2-7; weak D call: TRBD1 (5 bases). Germline V lookup: CDR1 MNHEY, CDR2 SVGAGI. Trimming stripped 8 bases from V and 2 bases from J, with 13 bases between. This CDR3 comprises 13 residues. The CDR3 bases are TGTGCCAGCTCCCGAAGGGGCCCCTACGAGCAGTACTTC. This translates into CASSRRGPYEQYF.

The V and J genes are TRBV11-2 and TRBJ1-1; D is unresolved. The V gene's germline CDR1 is SGHAT and CDR2 FQNNGV. The CDR3 length is 12 residues. V shed 7 bases and J shed 4 bases, with 10 bases lying between them. This CDR3 is CASTSLGTEAFF. The CDR3 DNA reads TGTGCCAGCACCTCACTCGGCACTGAAGCTTTCTTT.

V is TRBV13 and J is TRBJ2-7; no clear D gene. Germline CDR1 reads PRHDT; CDR2 reads FYEKMQ (reference sequence). The CDR3 covers 12 residues. Trimming stripped 5 bases from V and 5 bases from J, with 10 bases between. The DNA of the CDR3 is TGTGCCAGCAGCCTACCCGGTGACGAGCAGTACTTC. Amino acids: CASSLPGDEQYF.

This clone was counted a single time. The chain couples TRBV7-2 to TRBJ2-5; D is possibly TRBD1 (5 bases). Trimming removed 3 bases from V and 4 bases from J, with 12 bases in between. The CDR3 is 14 residues long. Germline CDR1 reads SGHTA; CDR2 reads FQGNSA. The chain's CDR3 is CASSLGRVTETQYF. The CDR3 DNA reads TGTGCCAGCAGCTTGGGCAGGGTCACAGAGACCCAGTACTTC.

The V call is TRBV7-2, the J call TRBJ1-2; a possible D gene is TRBD1 (6 bases). Trimming left V 0 bases short and J 0 bases short, with 8 bases between. The CDR3 has 15 residues. Germline CDR1 SGHTA, CDR2 FQGNSA. CDR3 protein: CASSLAGATNYGYTF. The CDR3 DNA follows: TGTGCCAGCAGCTTAGCGGGGGCGACTAACTATGGCTACACCTTC.

The genes are TRBV5-1 and TRBJ2-5; 8 positions match TRBD1. In germline, CDR1 is SGHRS, CDR2 YFSETQ. Trimming cost V 4 bases and J 4 bases; bases outside gene matches: 9. The CDR3 extends over 15 amino acids. CDR3 coding DNA: TGCGCCAGCAGCCCCCGGACAGGGATGGGAGAGACCCAGTACTTC. Its protein product is CASSPRTGMGETQYF. The variable domain in full, completed from reference TRBV5-1 and TRBJ2-5, reads KAGVTQTPRYLIKTRGQQVTLSCSPISGHRSVSWYQQTPGQGLQFLFEYFSETQRNKGNFPGRFSGRQFSNSRSEMNVSTLELGDSALYLCASSPRTGMGETQYFGPGTRLLVL.

The genes are TRBV14 and TRBJ2-3; TRBD1 agrees at 8 bases. V was pared by 1 base and J by 3 bases, with 3 bases of the junction left unmatched. This CDR3 is 15 amino acids long. Germline V CDR1 and CDR2: SGHDN, FVKESK. The CDR3 is CASSQAGDRTDTQYF. The CDR3 nucleotides are TGTGCCAGCAGCCAAGCGGGGGACAGGACAGATACGCAGTATTTT.

This chain joins TRBV6-6 and TRBJ2-5, with 7 bases identical to TRBD2. Germline values: CDR1 MNHNY, CDR2 SVGAGI (reference sequence). The CDR3 runs to 15 residues. V lost 1 base to trimming and J lost 5 bases; unmatched junction nucleotides: 7. The CDR3 protein is CASSYWDYSGETQYF. CDR3 in DNA: TGTGCCAGCAGTTACTGGGACTACTCTGGGGAGACCCAGTACTTC.

The rearrangement joins TRBV13 to TRBJ2-1; 12 bases align to TRBD1. The CDR3 loop spans 14 amino acids. V lost 8 bases to trimming and J lost 9 bases; unmatched junction nucleotides: 8. Germline CDR1 is PRHDT and CDR2 is FYEKMQ (reference sequence). CDR3 amino acids: CASGWDRGLGEQFF. The CDR3 DNA is TGTGCCAGCGGATGGGACAGGGGGCTCGGTGAGCAGTTCTTC.

This clone has a handful of counts. CDR3 sequence (DNA): TGTGCCAGCAGGGAACCCCGGGACAGAACTGGAAACACCATATATTTT. Translating it yields CASREPRDRTGNTIYF. The J gene is TRBJ1-3, the V gene TRBV2; TRBD1 agrees at 7 bases. This CDR3 region has 16 residues. V was pared by 6 bases and J by 2 bases, with 10 bases of the junction left unmatched. Germline CDR1 is SNHLY and CDR2 is FYNNEI.

This clone has a single count. This chain links TRBV27 with TRBJ2-1; the match to TRBD2 covers 9 bases. V dropped 7 bases and J dropped 6; count of bases not matched to a gene: 10. CDR1 and CDR2 from the germline V gene are MNHEY and SMNVEV (reference sequence). The CDR3 covers 15 residues. Here the CDR3 reads CASMRGTSIGNEQFF. The CDR3, as DNA: TGTGCCAGCATGCGCGGGACTAGCATCGGCAATGAGCAGTTCTTC.